The rows below give T cell receptor beta chains drawn from one sample of a study of early stage breast cancer tumors. Profiled with immunoSEQ multiplex PCR; TCRdb holds only in-frame clones, not every one. The sample comprises over 5,000 clones, 55% to 75% of which are singletons, and around 14% rests with the top ten. The material sequenced was breast tumor tissue. The receptors were gathered from a person aged 55-75 years with breast cancer. Each CDR3 is given with its conserved first and last residue. D genes are given only for firm matches. The size of a clone is reported for some rows only, either as once, few or many, or as a class for expanded clones.

>TRBJ2-3|TRBD2|-|TRBV5-1
CASRTSGGLTDTQYF
TGCGCCAGCCGGACTAGCGGGGGGCTCACAGATACGCAGTATTTT
>TRBJ2-4|-|-|TRBV2
CASSEGVAAVTQYF
TGTGCCAGCAGTGAGGGAGTGGCTGCGGTTACTCAGTACTTC
>TRBJ2-3|TRBD2|few|TRBV30
CAWSVGTSGTDTQYF
TGTGCCTGGAGTGTAGGGACTAGCGGCACAGATACGCAGTATTTT
>TRBJ2-1|TRBD2|-|TRBV5-5
CASIGGSSYNEQFF
TGTGCCAGCATCGGCGGGAGCTCCTACAATGAGCAGTTCTTC
>TRBJ2-7|-|-|TRBV5-4
CASSSGRGNEQYF
TGTGCCAGCAGCTCGGGGAGAGGGAACGAGCAGTACTTC
>TRBJ2-5|-|once|TRBV5-6
CASSFGLSQETQYF
TGTGCCAGCAGCTTCGGACTGTCACAAGAGACCCAGTACTTC
>TRBJ1-1|TRBD1|medium-sized|TRBV10-3
CAISESLGQGLNTEAFF
TGTGCCATCAGTGAGTCGCTGGGACAGGGGTTGAACACTGAAGCTTTCTTT
>TRBJ2-1|TRBD2|-|TRBV27
CASSTSGRGNEQFF
TGTGCCAGCAGTACTAGCGGGAGGGGGAATGAGCAGTTCTTC
>TRBJ2-3|TRBD2|-|TRBV11-3
CASSFSAGGIGDTQYF
TGTGCCAGCAGCTTCTCAGCGGGAGGGATCGGAGATACGCAGTATTTT
>TRBJ2-2|-|-|TRBV25-1
CASSGGAYTGELFF
TGTGCCAGCAGTGGGGGGGCCTACACCGGGGAGCTGTTTTTT
>TRBJ2-7|-|-|TRBV19
CASSIEGYPGTSTYEQYF
TGTGCCAGTAGTATTGAAGGCTACCCCGGGACTTCGACCTACGAGCAGTACTTC
>TRBJ1-5|TRBD1|-|TRBV5-8
CASVLPGGDRDSNQPQHF
TGTGCCAGCGTACTCCCTGGGGGGGACAGGGATAGCAATCAGCCCCAGCATTTT
>TRBJ1-2|-|-|TRBV7-8
CASSLGRLTARYGYTF
TGTGCCAGCAGCTTAGGACGACTGACAGCACGGTATGGCTACACCTTC
>TRBJ1-4|-|-|TRBV2
CASSDSATNEKLFF
TGTGCCAGCAGTGACAGTGCAACTAATGAAAAACTGTTTTTT
>TRBJ1-5|-|-|TRBV9
CASSVYSNQPQHF
TGTGCCAGCAGCGTATATAGCAATCAGCCCCAGCATTTT
>TRBJ1-2|-|-|TRBV28
CASSFGYTF
TGTGCCAGCAGTTTTGGCTACACCTTC